Listed below are T cell receptor beta chains from one sample, sequenced in a study of blood T cell repertoires in COVID-19. Assay used: immunoSEQ multiplex PCR; TCRdb lists only in-frame clones, some missing. The sample has hundreds of thousands of clones, 85% to 90% seen once. Material for sequencing was PBMCs or T cells enriched from blood (not recorded which). The receptors here all came from a woman aged 50 to 60 in a cohort exposed to, infected with or recovered from COVID-19 (not recorded which). Each CDR3 is given with its conserved first and last residue. The order of the fields is D gene, CDR3 length, V gene, J gene, clone size, CDR3 DNA, CDR3 protein. A D gene is named only where the DNA matches it firmly. Rows may omit the clone size; those that give it use once, few, many or a size class.

.	15	TRBV30	TRBJ1-3	.	TGTGCCTGGAGTTCACGGTCGAGCTCTGGAAACACCATATATTTT	CAWSSRSSSGNTIYF
.	14	TRBV5-1	TRBJ2-5	once	TGCGCCAGCAGCTCGGGTCCAGGGGCGGAGACCCAGTACTTC	CASSSGPGAETQYF
.	16	TRBV7-9	TRBJ1-1	.	TGTGCCAGCAGCTTAGCGCTCACAGGGCTGAACACTGAAGCTTTCTTT	CASSLALTGLNTEAFF
.	19	TRBV3-1/TRBV3-2	TRBJ2-1	.	TGTGCCAGCAGCCAAGACACCCCCTCTCTAGTCCGGAAATACAATGAGCAGTTCTTC	CASSQDTPSLVRKYNEQFF
.	17	TRBV28	TRBJ1-1	.	TGTGCCAGCAGTCGACGTCCTGCGACAGACTTGCGGACTGAAGCTTTCTTT	CASSRRPATDLRTEAFF
TRBD1	15	TRBV20-1	TRBJ1-2	.	TGCAGTGCTAGTGAACCGGGACAGGCAAACTATGGCTACACCTTC	CSASEPGQANYGYTF
.	14	TRBV5-1	TRBJ1-1	.	TGCGCCAGCAGCCTTTTAGGCCTCGAGGCTGAAGCTTTCTTT	CASSLLGLEAEAFF
.	15	TRBV4-2	TRBJ2-7	.	TGTGCCAGCAGCCAGAATACCAGGGGAAGCTACGAGCAGTACTTC	CASSQNTRGSYEQYF
.	14	TRBV7-9	TRBJ1-2	.	TGTGCCAGCAGACAGACAGGTCCAGGCTATGGCTACACCTTC	CASRQTGPGYGYTF
.	15	TRBV25-1	TRBJ1-5	.	TGTGCCAGCAGTCCCTCGACAGGCGGCAATCAGCCCCAGCATTTT	CASSPSTGGNQPQHF
.	12	TRBV19	TRBJ1-2	.	TGTGCCAGTATCGGCAGAGGCTATGGCTACACCTTC	CASIGRGYGYTF
.	16	TRBV5-6	TRBJ1-2	.	TGTGCCAGCAGCTTGGCCGGGCAGGGGAATGACTATGGCTACACCTTC	CASSLAGQGNDYGYTF
TRBD1	17	TRBV4-3	TRBJ1-2	.	TGCGCCAGCAGCCAAGGGGCGGGGACAGGGCTCAACTATGGCTACACCTTC	CASSQGAGTGLNYGYTF
.	15	TRBV5-1	TRBJ1-3	.	TGCGCCAGCAGCTTACAGGGTTCTTCCGAGGGCACCATATATTTT	CASSLQGSSEGTIYF
.	17	TRBV7-2	TRBJ1-2	once	TGTGCCAGCAGCTTACAAGTCTTGAGTGCCACTAACTATGGCTACACCTTC	CASSLQVLSATNYGYTF
.	14	TRBV7-8	TRBJ1-1	.	TGTGCCAGCAGCTTAGTTCCAGGGTTCACTGAAGCTTTCTTT	CASSLVPGFTEAFF